This T cell receptor (beta chain) emerged from a study of cytomegalovirus exposure and HLA in healthy donors. The study, taken as a whole, reports: There were several of the most significant clusters that appeared linked to common viral pathogens in a later analysis.

Donors were nominally healthy when sampled, though unrecorded immune exposures were likely. From germline, CDR1 is SNHLY and CDR2 FYNNEI. V dropped 5 bases and J dropped 10; count of bases not matched to a gene: 10. The CDR3 is made up of 15 amino acids. With 60 Vbeta and 13 Jbeta primers, the PCR was carried out. Per the original data handling: The count from a later analysis was about 80 million unique TCR beta chains, roughly 11 million of them shared. The repertoire was sequenced with immunoSEQ multiplex PCR; TCRdb's copy has only in-frame clones and lacks some. V and J calls and clone size follow that table, whereas D and trimming were derived from the DNA. The data contain 90,000 to 110,000 clones, around three quarters of them seen just once; the ten biggest clones take up 7.7%. Comments on this clone: Its target is unknown.

The J gene is TRBJ1-6, the V gene TRBV2, with 8 bases that match TRBD1. Sequencing input: PBMCs. The sequence came from a woman between 45 and 65 years old in good health and CMV-seropositive. In nucleotides, the CDR3 is TGTGCCAGCAGTCCCTCCGGGACAGGAATGTCACCCCTCCACTTT. This translates into CASSPSGTGMSPLHF. Together with reference TRBV2 and TRBJ1-6, the CDR3 gives the full variable domain: EPEVTQTPSHQVTQMGQEVILRCVPISNHLYFYWYRQILGQKVEFLVSFYNNEISEKSEIFDDQFSVERPDGSNFTLKIRSTKLEDSAMYFCASSPSGTGMSPLHFGNGTRLTVT.